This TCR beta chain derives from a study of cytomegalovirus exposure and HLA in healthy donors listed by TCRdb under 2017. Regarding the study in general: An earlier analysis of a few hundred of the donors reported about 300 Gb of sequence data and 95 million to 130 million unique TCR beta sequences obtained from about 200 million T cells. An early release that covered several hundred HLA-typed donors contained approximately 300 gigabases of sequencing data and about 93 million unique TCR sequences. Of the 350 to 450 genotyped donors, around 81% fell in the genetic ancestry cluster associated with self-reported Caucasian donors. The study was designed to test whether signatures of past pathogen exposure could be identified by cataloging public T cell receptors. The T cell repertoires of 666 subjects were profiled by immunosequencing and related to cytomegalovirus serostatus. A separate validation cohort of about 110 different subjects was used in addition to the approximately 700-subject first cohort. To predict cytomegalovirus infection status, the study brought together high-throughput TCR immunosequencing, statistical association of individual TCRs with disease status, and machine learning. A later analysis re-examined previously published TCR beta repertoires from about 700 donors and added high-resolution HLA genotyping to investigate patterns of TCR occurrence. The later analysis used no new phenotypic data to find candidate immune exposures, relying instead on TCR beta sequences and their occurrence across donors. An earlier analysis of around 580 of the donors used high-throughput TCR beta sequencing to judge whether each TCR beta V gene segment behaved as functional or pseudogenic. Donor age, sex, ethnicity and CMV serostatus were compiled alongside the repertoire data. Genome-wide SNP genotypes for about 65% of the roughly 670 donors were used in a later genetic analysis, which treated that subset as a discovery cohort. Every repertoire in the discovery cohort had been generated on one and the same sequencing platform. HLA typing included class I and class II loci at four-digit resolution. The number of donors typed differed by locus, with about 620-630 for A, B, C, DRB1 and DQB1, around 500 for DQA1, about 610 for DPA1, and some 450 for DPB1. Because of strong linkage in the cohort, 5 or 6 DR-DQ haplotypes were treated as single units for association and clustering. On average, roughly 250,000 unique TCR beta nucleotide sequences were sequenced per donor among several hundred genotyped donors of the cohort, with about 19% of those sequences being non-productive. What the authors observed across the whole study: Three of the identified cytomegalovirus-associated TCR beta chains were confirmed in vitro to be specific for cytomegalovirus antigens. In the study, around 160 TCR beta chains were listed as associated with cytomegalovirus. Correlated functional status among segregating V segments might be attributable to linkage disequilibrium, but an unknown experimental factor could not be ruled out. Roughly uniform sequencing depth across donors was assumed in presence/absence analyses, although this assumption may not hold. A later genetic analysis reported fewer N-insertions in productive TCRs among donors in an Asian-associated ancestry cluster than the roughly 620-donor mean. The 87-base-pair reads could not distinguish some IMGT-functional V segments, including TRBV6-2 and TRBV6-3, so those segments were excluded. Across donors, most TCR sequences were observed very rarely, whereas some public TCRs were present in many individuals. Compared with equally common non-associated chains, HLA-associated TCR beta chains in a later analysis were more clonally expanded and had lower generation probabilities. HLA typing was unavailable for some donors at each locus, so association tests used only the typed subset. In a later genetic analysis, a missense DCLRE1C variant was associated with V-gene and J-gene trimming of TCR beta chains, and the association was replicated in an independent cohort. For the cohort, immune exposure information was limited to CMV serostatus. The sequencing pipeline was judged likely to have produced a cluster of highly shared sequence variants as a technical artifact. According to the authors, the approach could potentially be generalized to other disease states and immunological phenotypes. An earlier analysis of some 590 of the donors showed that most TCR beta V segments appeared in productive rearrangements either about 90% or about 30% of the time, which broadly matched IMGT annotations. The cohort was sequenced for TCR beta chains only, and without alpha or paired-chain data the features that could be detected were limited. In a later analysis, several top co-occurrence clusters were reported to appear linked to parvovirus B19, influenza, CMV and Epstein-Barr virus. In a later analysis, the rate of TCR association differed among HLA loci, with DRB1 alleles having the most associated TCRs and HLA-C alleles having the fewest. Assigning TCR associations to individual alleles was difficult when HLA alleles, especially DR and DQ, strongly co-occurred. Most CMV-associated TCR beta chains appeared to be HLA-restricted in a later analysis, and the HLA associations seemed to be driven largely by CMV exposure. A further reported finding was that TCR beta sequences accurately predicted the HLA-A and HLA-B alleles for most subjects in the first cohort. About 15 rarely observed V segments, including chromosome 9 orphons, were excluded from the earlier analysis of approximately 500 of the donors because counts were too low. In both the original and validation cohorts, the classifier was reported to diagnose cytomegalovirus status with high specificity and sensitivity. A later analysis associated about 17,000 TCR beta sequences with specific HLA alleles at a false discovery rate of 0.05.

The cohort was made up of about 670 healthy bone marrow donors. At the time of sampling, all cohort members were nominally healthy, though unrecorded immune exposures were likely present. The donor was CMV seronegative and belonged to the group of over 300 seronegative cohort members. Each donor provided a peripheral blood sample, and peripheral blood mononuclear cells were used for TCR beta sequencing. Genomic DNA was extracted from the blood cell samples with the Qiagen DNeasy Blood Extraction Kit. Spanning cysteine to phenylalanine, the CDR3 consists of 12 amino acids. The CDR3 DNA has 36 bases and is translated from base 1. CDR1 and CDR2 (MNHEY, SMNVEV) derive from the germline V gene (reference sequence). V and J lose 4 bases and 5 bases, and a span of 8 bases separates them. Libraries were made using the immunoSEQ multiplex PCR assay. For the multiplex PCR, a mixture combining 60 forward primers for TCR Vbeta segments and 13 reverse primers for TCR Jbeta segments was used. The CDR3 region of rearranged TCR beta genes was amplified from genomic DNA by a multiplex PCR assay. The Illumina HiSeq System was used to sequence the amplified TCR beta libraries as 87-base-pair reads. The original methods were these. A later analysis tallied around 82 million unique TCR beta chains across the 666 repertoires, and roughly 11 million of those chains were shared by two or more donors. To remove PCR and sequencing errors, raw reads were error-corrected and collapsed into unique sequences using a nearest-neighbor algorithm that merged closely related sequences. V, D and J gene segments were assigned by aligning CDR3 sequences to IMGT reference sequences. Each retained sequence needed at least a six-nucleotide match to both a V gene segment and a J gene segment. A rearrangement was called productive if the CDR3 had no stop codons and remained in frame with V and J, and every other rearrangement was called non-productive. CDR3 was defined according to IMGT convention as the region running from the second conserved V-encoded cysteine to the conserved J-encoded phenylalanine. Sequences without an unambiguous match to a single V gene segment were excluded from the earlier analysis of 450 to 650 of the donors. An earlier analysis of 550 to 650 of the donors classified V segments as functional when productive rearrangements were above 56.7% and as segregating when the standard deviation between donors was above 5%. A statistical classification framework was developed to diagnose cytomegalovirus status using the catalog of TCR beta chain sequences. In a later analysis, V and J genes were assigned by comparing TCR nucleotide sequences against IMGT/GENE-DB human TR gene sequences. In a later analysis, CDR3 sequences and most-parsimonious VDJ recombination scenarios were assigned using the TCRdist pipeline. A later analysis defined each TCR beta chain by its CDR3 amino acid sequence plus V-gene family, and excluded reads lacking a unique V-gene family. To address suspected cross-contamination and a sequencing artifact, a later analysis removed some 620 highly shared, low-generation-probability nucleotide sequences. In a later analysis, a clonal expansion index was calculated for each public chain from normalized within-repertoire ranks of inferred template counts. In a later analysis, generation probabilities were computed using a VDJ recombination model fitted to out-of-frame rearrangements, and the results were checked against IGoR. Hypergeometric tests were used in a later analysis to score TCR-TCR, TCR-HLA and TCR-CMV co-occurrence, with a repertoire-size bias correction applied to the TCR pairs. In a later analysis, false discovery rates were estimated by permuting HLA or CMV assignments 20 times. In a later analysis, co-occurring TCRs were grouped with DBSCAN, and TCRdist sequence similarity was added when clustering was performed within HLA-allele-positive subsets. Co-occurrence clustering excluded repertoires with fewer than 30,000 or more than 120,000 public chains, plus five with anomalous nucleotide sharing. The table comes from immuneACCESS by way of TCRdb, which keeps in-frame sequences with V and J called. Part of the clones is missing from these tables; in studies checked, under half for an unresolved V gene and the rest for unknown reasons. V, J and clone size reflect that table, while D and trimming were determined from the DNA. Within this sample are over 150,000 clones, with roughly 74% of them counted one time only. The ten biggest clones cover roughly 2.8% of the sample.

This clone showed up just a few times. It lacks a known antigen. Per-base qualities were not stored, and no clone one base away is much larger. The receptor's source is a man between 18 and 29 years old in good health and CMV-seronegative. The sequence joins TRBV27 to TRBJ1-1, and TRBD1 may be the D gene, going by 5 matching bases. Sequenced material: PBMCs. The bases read TGTGCCAGCAGTTACACAGGAACTGAAGCTTTCTTT. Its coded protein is CASSYTGTEAFF.